Sequencing of this TCR beta chain was carried out in a study of T cells in Graves' hyperthyroidism and ophthalmopathy. Overall study findings and caveats: Most expanded thyroid clonotypes above 0.001 also appeared in blood.

The investigators amplified TCR beta CDR3 regions from RNA transcripts. The primer set for the first-round RT-PCR of the TCR CDR3 was HTBI. TCRdb re-called the multiplex PCR reads with MiXCR, one entry per CDR3 protein. The sample records hundreds of thousands of distinct CDR3 sequences, less than 20% being singletons. Each person with ophthalmopathy scored at least 3 on the Clinical Activity Score, reached NOSPECS grade 4 or higher, and had been ill under 3 months. Diagnoses were established using clinical symptoms, serum thyroxine and TRAb, thyroid ultrasound and orbital computed tomography. The PBMCs were sourced from fresh peripheral blood (about 10 ml). Germline lookup yields CDR1 SGHRS and CDR2 YFSETQ. The CDR3 runs to 13 residues. Trimming stripped 8 bases from V and 5 bases from J, with 16 bases between. With regard to this clonotype: Antigen unknown.

This TCR derives from a man in his forties with Graves' ophthalmopathy. Sequenced input: blood. The gene calls are TRBV5-1 and TRBJ2-5; D call uncertain. The CDR3 nucleotides are TGCGCCAGTTCGGACGGGCTGATCGAGACCCAGTACTTC. Translation gives CASSDGLIETQYF.